A selection of T cell receptor beta chains follows, all from one sample in a study of blood T cells in healthy people across ages. TCRdb ran MiXCR on the 5' RACE reads and lists one entry per CDR3 protein. Here the sample spans roughly 1.7 million distinct CDR3 sequences, about 35% being singletons. Sequenced sample: blood. These receptors were collected from a woman aged 25 to 39 in good health. Both conserved end residues are part of each CDR3. Fields, in order: clone size, D gene, J gene, V gene, CDR3 DNA, CDR3 protein. The D gene is left open where the match is weak. The listing skips clone size in some rows; elsewhere it reads once, few, many or a size class.

size: .
D: .
J: TRBJ2-1
V: TRBV21-1
DNA: TGTGCCAGCATCCAGGGTGCCGGGGCCAATGAGCAGTTCTTC
CDR3: CASIQGAGANEQFF

size: few
D: TRBD1
J: TRBJ2-7
V: TRBV20-1
DNA: TGCAGTGCCGCCCGGACAGGGCGGGCCTACGAGCAGTACTTC
CDR3: CSAARTGRAYEQYF

size: few
D: TRBD2
J: TRBJ2-3
V: TRBV9
DNA: TGTGCCAGCAGCCAATTAGTACGGACTAGCGGGAGAGGCAGTACGCAGTATTTT
CDR3: CASSQLVRTSGRGSTQYF

size: .
D: .
J: TRBJ2-1
V: TRBV12-3/TRBV12-4
DNA: TGTGCCAGCAGTTTAGCCCATTACACAGGGGAGGCCCCTCAAGCCTACAATGAGCAGTTCTTC
CDR3: CASSLAHYTGEAPQAYNEQFF

size: .
D: .
J: TRBJ2-2
V: TRBV12-3/TRBV12-4
DNA: TGTGCCAGCAGCCCAGATTCCGGGGAGCGGTTTTTT
CDR3: CASSPDSGERFF

size: few
D: TRBD2
J: TRBJ2-1
V: TRBV5-1
DNA: TGCGCCAGCAGCGGGACTAGCGGGGGGTTAGTTGAGCAGTTCTTC
CDR3: CASSGTSGGLVEQFF

size: many
D: .
J: TRBJ1-6
V: TRBV20-1
DNA: TGCAGTGCTAGGTCTACAGGGATGAAATCACCCCTCCACTTT
CDR3: CSARSTGMKSPLHF

size: few
D: .
J: TRBJ2-7
V: TRBV20-1
DNA: TGCAGTGCTAGAGATCTGGAGCGGATAATCTACGAGCAGTACTTC
CDR3: CSARDLERIIYEQYF

size: .
D: .
J: TRBJ1-2
V: TRBV6-5
DNA: TGTGCCAGCAGTTTCTCCCTACTCGGCTATGGCTACACCTTC
CDR3: CASSFSLLGYGYTF

size: .
D: TRBD2
J: TRBJ2-1
V: TRBV7-8
DNA: TGTGCCAGCAGCTTATACGTCGACGGGGGGGCTTCACCTGGCAATGAGCAGTTCTTC
CDR3: CASSLYVDGGASPGNEQFF

size: few
D: .
J: TRBJ1-2
V: TRBV30
DNA: TGTGCCTGGAGTGTAATAAAGCCTGCTTATGGCTACACCTTC
CDR3: CAWSVIKPAYGYTF

size: .
D: .
J: TRBJ1-5
V: TRBV7-2
DNA: TGTGCCAGCAGCTTACTGGAGGGGCAGCCCCAGCATTTT
CDR3: CASSLLEGQPQHF

size: .
D: TRBD1
J: TRBJ2-7
V: TRBV5-6
DNA: TGTGCCAACAGCTCCGAGACAGGGGGCCTTTCCTACGAGCAGTACTTC
CDR3: CANSSETGGLSYEQYF

size: few
D: .
J: TRBJ2-7
V: TRBV29-1
DNA: TGCAGCGCCGCCGCCAGGGACGGGGCTACCTACGAGCAGTACTTC
CDR3: CSAAARDGATYEQYF

size: few
D: .
J: TRBJ2-7
V: TRBV28
DNA: TGTGCCAGCAGCCGCCAGGACATTTTGTCCTACGAGCAGTACTTC
CDR3: CASSRQDILSYEQYF

size: .
D: TRBD1
J: TRBJ2-1
V: TRBV7-9
DNA: TGTGCCAGCAGCTTGGGACAGGCAATTTCTTCATACAATGAGCAGTTCTTC
CDR3: CASSLGQAISSYNEQFF

size: .
D: .
J: TRBJ2-1
V: TRBV4-1
DNA: TGCGCCAGCAGCCAAGTCCCAGGGGCCCTAAATGAGCAGTTCTTC
CDR3: CASSQVPGALNEQFF

size: .
D: TRBD2
J: TRBJ2-1
V: TRBV5-1
DNA: TGCGCCAGCAGCTCCGGGACTAGCGGGGCGGGGCAGTTCTTC
CDR3: CASSSGTSGAGQFF

size: .
D: TRBD2
J: TRBJ2-1
V: TRBV4-1
DNA: TGCGCCAGCAGCCAAGTAGCTAGCGGGGGATACGGTGAGCAGTTCTTC
CDR3: CASSQVASGGYGEQFF

size: few
D: .
J: TRBJ2-7
V: TRBV27
DNA: TGTGCCACCGCCAGTGACTACGAGCAGTACTTC
CDR3: CATASDYEQYF

size: few
D: .
J: TRBJ2-7
V: TRBV11-2
DNA: TGTGCCAGCAGTCCTGAAGGGAACTACGAGCAGTACTTC
CDR3: CASSPEGNYEQYF

size: .
D: .
J: TRBJ1-2
V: TRBV7-9
DNA: TGTGCCACCGAAGGGCTTCTAGAAGGCTACACCTTC
CDR3: CATEGLLEGYTF

size: few
D: .
J: TRBJ2-7
V: TRBV24-1
DNA: TGTGCCACCAGACCCACAGGATTCTACGAGCAGTACTTC
CDR3: CATRPTGFYEQYF

size: .
D: .
J: TRBJ1-5
V: TRBV27
DNA: TGTGCCAGCAGGCGTCAGGGGTTGAATCAGCCCCAGCATTTT
CDR3: CASRRQGLNQPQHF

size: few
D: TRBD2
J: TRBJ2-2
V: TRBV20-1
DNA: TGCAGTGCTAGACCCCCGGGGAGGGAGGAGACCGGGGAGCTGTTTTTT
CDR3: CSARPPGREETGELFF

size: few
D: TRBD1
J: TRBJ1-2
V: TRBV7-2
DNA: TGTGCCAGCAGCGGCCAGGGGGCGGACTATGGCTACACCTTC
CDR3: CASSGQGADYGYTF

size: .
D: .
J: TRBJ2-7
V: TRBV7-6
DNA: TGTGCCAGCAGCTTCCTTGCGGGGGAGCAGTACTTC
CDR3: CASSFLAGEQYF

size: many
D: TRBD1
J: TRBJ2-7
V: TRBV29-1
DNA: TGCAGCGTTGAAGATAGTAGGGGACAGGGTAACGAGCAGTACTTC
CDR3: CSVEDSRGQGNEQYF

size: few
D: TRBD2
J: TRBJ2-1
V: TRBV20-1
DNA: TGCAGTGCTAGAGAGCGACTAGCGCCAAATGAGCAGTTCTTC
CDR3: CSARERLAPNEQFF

size: .
D: .
J: TRBJ2-4
V: TRBV20-1
DNA: TGCAGTGCTAGGAAATCCAGATCCTCGAACATTCAGTACTTC
CDR3: CSARKSRSSNIQYF

size: many
D: TRBD2
J: TRBJ2-1
V: TRBV28
DNA: TGTGCCAGCAGGGAGGGACTAGCGGACAATGAGCAGTTCTTC
CDR3: CASREGLADNEQFF

size: .
D: .
J: TRBJ2-1
V: TRBV12-3/TRBV12-4
DNA: TGTGCCAGCGGCCATACCACAGTGGATGAGCAGTTCTTC
CDR3: CASGHTTVDEQFF

size: .
D: TRBD2
J: TRBJ2-1
V: TRBV13
DNA: TGTGCCAGCAGCTTTCCCCCCGGGGAGGGCCTCCAAAATGAGCAGTTCTTC
CDR3: CASSFPPGEGLQNEQFF

size: few
D: .
J: TRBJ1-5
V: TRBV6-1
DNA: TGTGCCAGCAGTGGAAGGGCTAACAATCAGCCCCAGCATTTT
CDR3: CASSGRANNQPQHF

size: .
D: TRBD1
J: TRBJ1-1
V: TRBV18
DNA: TGTGCCAGCTCACCTGCGGACAGGGGGTTCAGGAACACTGAAGCTTTCTTT
CDR3: CASSPADRGFRNTEAFF

size: .
D: TRBD1
J: TRBJ1-2
V: TRBV7-3
DNA: TGTGCCAGCAGCCTCGGACAGGGAGGCGTCTATGGCTACACCTTC
CDR3: CASSLGQGGVYGYTF

size: .
D: .
J: TRBJ2-5
V: TRBV9
DNA: TGTGCCAGCAGCCCCAGAGGGACATTTGTAACCCAAGAGACCCAGTACTTC
CDR3: CASSPRGTFVTQETQYF

size: few
D: .
J: TRBJ2-7
V: TRBV12-3/TRBV12-4
DNA: TGTGCCAGCAGTTTACGGGGACCATATGGGCAGTACTTC
CDR3: CASSLRGPYGQYF

size: few
D: .
J: TRBJ2-7
V: TRBV7-2
DNA: TGTGCCAGCAGCTTAGGGGAAGAGGATCCCTCCTACGAGCAGTACTTC
CDR3: CASSLGEEDPSYEQYF

size: .
D: .
J: TRBJ2-7
V: TRBV6-5
DNA: TGTGCCAGCAATTTAGAAGGGACTTCCTCCTACGAGCAGTACTTC
CDR3: CASNLEGTSSYEQYF

size: few
D: .
J: TRBJ2-1
V: TRBV5-1
DNA: TGCGCCAGCAGCTATTCCACAGGATCGGATGAGCAGTTCTTC
CDR3: CASSYSTGSDEQFF

size: .
D: .
J: TRBJ2-5
V: TRBV14
DNA: TGTGCCAGCAGCCATCAGGGCAGGGGCCAAGAGACCCAGTACTTC
CDR3: CASSHQGRGQETQYF

size: .
D: .
J: TRBJ2-2
V: TRBV30
DNA: TGTGCCTGGAGTGTACGTCCTGGGGAGCTATTTTTT
CDR3: CAWSVRPGELFF

size: many
D: TRBD1
J: TRBJ2-6
V: TRBV7-9
DNA: TGCGCCAGCAGCCCGACAGGGGCTGGGGCCAACGTCCTGACTTTC
CDR3: CASSPTGAGANVLTF

size: .
D: .
J: TRBJ2-1
V: TRBV29-1
DNA: TGCAGCGTTGTACGGTACTACAATGAGCAGTTCTTC
CDR3: CSVVRYYNEQFF

size: once
D: TRBD2
J: TRBJ2-5
V: TRBV27
DNA: TGTGCCAACAGTCCAGGGACTAGCGGAGGGACCCAGTACTTC
CDR3: CANSPGTSGGTQYF

size: few
D: .
J: TRBJ2-1
V: TRBV5-5
DNA: TGTGCCAGCAGCTTTTTAAGTGAGCAGTTCTTC
CDR3: CASSFLSEQFF

size: .
D: TRBD2
J: TRBJ2-3
V: TRBV20-1
DNA: TGCAGTGCTAGAGGTAGCGGGGGGCACATAGATACGCAGTATTTT
CDR3: CSARGSGGHIDTQYF

size: .
D: .
J: TRBJ1-4
V: TRBV5-1
DNA: TGCGCCAGCAGCTTGAATCCGATCGGTAGCCAACTGTTTTTT
CDR3: CASSLNPIGSQLFF

size: many
D: .
J: TRBJ2-3
V: TRBV4-1
DNA: TGCGCCAGCAGCCATGGGACAACCGCTAGCACAGATACGCAGTATTTT
CDR3: CASSHGTTASTDTQYF

size: .
D: .
J: TRBJ1-1
V: TRBV15
DNA: TGTGCCACCAGCAGAGATTGGTGGGGTGTGAACACTGAAGCTTTCTTT
CDR3: CATSRDWWGVNTEAFF

size: .
D: .
J: TRBJ1-3
V: TRBV29-1
DNA: TGCAGCGTTGCGGTTACTGGAAACACCATATATTTT
CDR3: CSVAVTGNTIYF

size: .
D: TRBD1
J: TRBJ2-7
V: TRBV20-1
DNA: TGCAGTGCTCCCCCGGGACAGGGTTCCTACGAGCAGTACTTC
CDR3: CSAPPGQGSYEQYF

size: many
D: TRBD2
J: TRBJ2-5
V: TRBV3-1
DNA: TGTGCCAGCAGTTCTGCCCGGGGGGGCTTCCAAGAGACCCAGTACTTC
CDR3: CASSSARGGFQETQYF

size: .
D: .
J: TRBJ1-2
V: TRBV2
DNA: TGTGCCAGCAGTCAGACAGGACCCTCTGGCTATGGCTACACCTTC
CDR3: CASSQTGPSGYGYTF

size: many
D: .
J: TRBJ2-5
V: TRBV4-1
DNA: TGCGCCAGCAGCCGGAGCATACAGGGAGCGCGGGAGACCCAGTACTTC
CDR3: CASSRSIQGARETQYF

size: many
D: TRBD1
J: TRBJ1-5
V: TRBV20-1
DNA: TGCAGTGTTTATGGGACAGAGAATCAGCCCCAGCATTTT
CDR3: CSVYGTENQPQHF

size: .
D: TRBD2
J: TRBJ2-1
V: TRBV13
DNA: TGTGCCAGCAGACGGACTAGCGGGGGCCATGAGCAGTTCTTC
CDR3: CASRRTSGGHEQFF